The TCR beta chain described here comes from a study of blood T cell repertoires in COVID-19. Germline V gives CDR1 MGHDK, CDR2 SYGVNS. CDR3 length: 18 residues. Losses at the gene ends were 4 bases for V and 5 bases for J; bases not matched to a gene: 14. How the authors handled the data: Estimates of nucleated cell counts were drawn from the amplification of reference gene primers. Profiled with immunoSEQ multiplex PCR; TCRdb holds only in-frame clones, not every one. The D gene and trimming were derived from the DNA, and the V and J assignments and clone size from that table. The profile shows around 80,000 clones, over 75% of them singletons.

The rearrangement uses TRBV25-1 and TRBJ1-1, with 12 bases lining up with TRBD1. This receptor was taken from an elderly man with acute or convalescent COVID-19. Sequencing used peripheral blood. CDR3 nucleotides: TGTGCCAGCAGTGCCCTTCACGGGACAGGGGGCGCAGGTACTGAAGCTTTCTTT. Residues: CASSALHGTGGAGTEAFF. Complete variable domain (other parts from reference TRBV25-1 and TRBJ1-1): EADIYQTPRYLVIGTGKKITLECSQTMGHDKMYWYQQDPGMELHLIHYSYGVNSTEKGDLSSESTVSRIRTEHFPLTLESARPSHTSQYLCASSALHGTGGAGTEAFFGQGTRLTVV.